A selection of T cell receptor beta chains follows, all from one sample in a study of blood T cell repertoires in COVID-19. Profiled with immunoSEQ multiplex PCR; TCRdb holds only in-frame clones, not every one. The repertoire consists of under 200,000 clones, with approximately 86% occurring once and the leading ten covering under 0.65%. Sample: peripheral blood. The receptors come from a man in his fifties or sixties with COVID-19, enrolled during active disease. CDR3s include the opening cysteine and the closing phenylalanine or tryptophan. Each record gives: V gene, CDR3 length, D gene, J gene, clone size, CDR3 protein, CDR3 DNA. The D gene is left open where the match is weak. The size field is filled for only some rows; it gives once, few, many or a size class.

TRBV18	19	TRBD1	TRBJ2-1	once	CASSAPGQGAYSSYNEQFF	TGTGCCAGCTCAGCTCCGGGACAGGGGGCATATAGCTCCTACAATGAGCAGTTCTTC
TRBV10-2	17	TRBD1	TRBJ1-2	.	CASSDQKGQNLNYGYTF	TGCGCCAGCAGTGACCAGAAGGGACAGAATCTTAACTATGGCTACACCTTC
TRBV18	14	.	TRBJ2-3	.	CASSPYKGELTQYF	TGTGCCAGCTCACCATATAAGGGGGAACTGACGCAGTATTTT
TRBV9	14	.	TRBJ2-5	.	CASSPPGLGETQYF	TGTGCCAGCAGCCCCCCGGGGTTAGGGGAGACCCAGTACTTC
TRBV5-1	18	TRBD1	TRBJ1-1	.	CASSVNPGQGASNTEAFF	TGCGCCAGCAGCGTAAATCCGGGACAGGGGGCTTCGAACACTGAAGCTTTCTTT
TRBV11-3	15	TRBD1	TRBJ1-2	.	CASSLDQGARNGYTF	TGTGCCAGCAGCTTAGATCAGGGGGCGCGGAATGGCTACACCTTC
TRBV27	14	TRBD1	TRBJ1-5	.	CASSMGQGNQPQHF	TGTGCCAGCAGTATGGGACAGGGTAATCAGCCCCAGCATTTT
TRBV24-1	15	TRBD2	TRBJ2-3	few	CATSEYGTTTDTQYF	TGTGCCACCAGTGAGTACGGGACTACCACAGATACGCAGTATTTT
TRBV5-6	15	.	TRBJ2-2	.	CASSPLERDTGELFF	TGTGCCAGCAGCCCCCTCGAGCGGGACACCGGGGAGCTGTTTTTT
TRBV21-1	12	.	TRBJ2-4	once	CANQKAKNIQYF	TGTGCCAACCAGAAAGCCAAAAACATTCAGTACTTC
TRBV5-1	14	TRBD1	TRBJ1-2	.	CASALDRGSYGYTF	TGCGCCAGCGCCCTGGACAGGGGATCGTATGGCTACACCTTC
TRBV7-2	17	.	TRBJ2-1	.	CASSLVRPGVSYNEQFF	TGTGCCAGCAGCTTAGTCCGGCCGGGGGTCTCCTACAATGAGCAGTTCTTC
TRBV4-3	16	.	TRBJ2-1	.	CASSPGWTPGSGEQFF	TGCGCCAGCAGCCCAGGATGGACCCCGGGGAGTGGTGAGCAGTTCTTC
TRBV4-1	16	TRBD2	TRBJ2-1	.	CASSQSGGSSYNEQFF	TGCGCCAGCAGCCAGAGCGGGGGGAGCTCCTACAATGAGCAGTTCTTC
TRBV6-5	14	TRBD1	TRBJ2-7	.	CASRDGTASYEQYF	TGTGCCAGCAGGGACGGGACAGCCTCCTACGAGCAGTACTTC
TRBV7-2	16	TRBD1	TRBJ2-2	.	CASSGQTGALSGELFF	TGTGCCAGCAGCGGACAAACAGGGGCTTTATCCGGGGAGCTGTTTTTT
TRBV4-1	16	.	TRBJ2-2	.	CASSLSQGIGTGELFF	TGCGCCAGCAGCCTCTCCCAGGGAATCGGAACCGGGGAGCTGTTTTTT
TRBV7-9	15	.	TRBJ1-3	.	CASSLHPGSGNTIYF	TGTGCCAGCAGCTTACATCCCGGCTCTGGAAACACCATATATTTT
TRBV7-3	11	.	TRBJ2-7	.	CASSLMSGQYF	TGTGCCAGCAGCTTAATGAGCGGTCAGTACTTC
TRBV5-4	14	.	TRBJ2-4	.	CASSLFDRENIQYF	TGTGCCAGCAGCTTATTCGACAGAGAAAACATTCAGTACTTC
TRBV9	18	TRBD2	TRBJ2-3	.	CASSVGSGLAGLTDTQYF	TGTGCCAGCAGCGTAGGGTCGGGACTAGCGGGGCTCACAGATACGCAGTATTTT
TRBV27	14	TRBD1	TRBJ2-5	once	CASSNSDRQETQYF	TGTGCCAGCAGTAACTCGGACAGGCAAGAGACCCAGTACTTC
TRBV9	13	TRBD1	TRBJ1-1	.	CASSTGVVTEAFF	TGTGCCAGCAGCACAGGGGTTGTCACTGAAGCTTTCTTT
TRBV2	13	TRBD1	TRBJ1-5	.	CASSGTGYQPQHF	TGTGCCAGCAGTGGGACAGGGTATCAGCCCCAGCATTTT
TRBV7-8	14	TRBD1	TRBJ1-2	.	CASSLRDRAYGYTF	TGTGCCAGCAGCTTAAGGGACAGGGCCTATGGCTACACCTTC
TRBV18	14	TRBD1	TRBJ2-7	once	CASSPGTGGYEQYF	TGTGCCAGCTCACCTGGGACAGGGGGATACGAGCAGTACTTC
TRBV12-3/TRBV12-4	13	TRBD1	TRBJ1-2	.	CASSVDRGYGYTF	TGTGCCAGCAGCGTTGACAGGGGCTATGGCTACACCTTC
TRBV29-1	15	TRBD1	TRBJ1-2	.	CSVPRTGLSNYGYTF	TGCAGCGTTCCGCGGACAGGACTCTCTAACTATGGCTACACCTTC
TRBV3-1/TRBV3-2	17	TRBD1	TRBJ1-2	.	CASSASLDREDNYGYTF	TGTGCCAGCAGCGCCTCTTTGGACAGGGAGGATAACTATGGCTACACCTTC
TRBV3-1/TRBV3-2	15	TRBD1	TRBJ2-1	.	CASSPRTGTYNEQFF	TGTGCCAGCAGCCCCCGGACAGGCACCTACAATGAGCAGTTCTTC
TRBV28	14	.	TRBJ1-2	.	CASRNPTDSYGYTF	TGTGCCAGCAGAAATCCGACAGATTCTTATGGCTACACCTTC
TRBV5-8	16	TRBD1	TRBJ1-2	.	CASSLGGQGRTIGYTF	TGTGCCAGCAGCTTGGGAGGACAGGGGAGAACTATTGGCTACACCTTC
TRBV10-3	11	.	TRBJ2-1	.	CATKQGDEQFF	TGTGCCACCAAACAGGGTGATGAGCAGTTCTTC
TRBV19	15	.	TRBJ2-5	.	CASSIDGGGRETQYF	TGTGCCAGTAGTATTGATGGGGGCGGCCGAGAGACCCAGTACTTC
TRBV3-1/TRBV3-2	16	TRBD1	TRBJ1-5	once	CASSQVVDRGWEPQHF	TGTGCCAGCAGCCAAGTTGTAGACAGGGGGTGGGAGCCCCAGCATTTT
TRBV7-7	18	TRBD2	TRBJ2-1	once	CASSAREGFSGVYNEQFF	TGTGCTAGCAGCGCGCGGGAGGGCTTCAGCGGAGTTTACAATGAGCAGTTCTTC
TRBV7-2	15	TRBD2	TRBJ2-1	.	CASSSSSGAYNEQFF	TGTGCCAGCAGCTCCTCTAGCGGCGCCTACAATGAGCAGTTCTTC